This note documents a single T cell receptor beta chain sequence. One end of the junction fails to match germline, which may point to a read error. Other DNA sequences in the same sample also yield this CDR3. The CDR3 loop spans 14 amino acids. Looked up from germline, CDR1 is LGHDT and CDR2 is YNNKEL (reference sequence). This sample was taken from a study of blood T cell repertoires in COVID-19. TCRdb keeps only in-frame clones here, not all; method: immunoSEQ multiplex PCR. The sample holds around 39,000 clones, 80% seen once. The chain couples TRBV3-1 (or the pseudogene TRBV3-2) to TRBJ2-7, with 10 bases aligning to TRBD1. Sequencing used peripheral blood. The sequence came from a woman in her 70s with acute or convalescent COVID-19. The CDR3 DNA reads as TGTGCCAGCAGCCCGGGACAGGGGTCGCGGGAGCAGTACTTT. Residues: CASSPGQGSREQYF.